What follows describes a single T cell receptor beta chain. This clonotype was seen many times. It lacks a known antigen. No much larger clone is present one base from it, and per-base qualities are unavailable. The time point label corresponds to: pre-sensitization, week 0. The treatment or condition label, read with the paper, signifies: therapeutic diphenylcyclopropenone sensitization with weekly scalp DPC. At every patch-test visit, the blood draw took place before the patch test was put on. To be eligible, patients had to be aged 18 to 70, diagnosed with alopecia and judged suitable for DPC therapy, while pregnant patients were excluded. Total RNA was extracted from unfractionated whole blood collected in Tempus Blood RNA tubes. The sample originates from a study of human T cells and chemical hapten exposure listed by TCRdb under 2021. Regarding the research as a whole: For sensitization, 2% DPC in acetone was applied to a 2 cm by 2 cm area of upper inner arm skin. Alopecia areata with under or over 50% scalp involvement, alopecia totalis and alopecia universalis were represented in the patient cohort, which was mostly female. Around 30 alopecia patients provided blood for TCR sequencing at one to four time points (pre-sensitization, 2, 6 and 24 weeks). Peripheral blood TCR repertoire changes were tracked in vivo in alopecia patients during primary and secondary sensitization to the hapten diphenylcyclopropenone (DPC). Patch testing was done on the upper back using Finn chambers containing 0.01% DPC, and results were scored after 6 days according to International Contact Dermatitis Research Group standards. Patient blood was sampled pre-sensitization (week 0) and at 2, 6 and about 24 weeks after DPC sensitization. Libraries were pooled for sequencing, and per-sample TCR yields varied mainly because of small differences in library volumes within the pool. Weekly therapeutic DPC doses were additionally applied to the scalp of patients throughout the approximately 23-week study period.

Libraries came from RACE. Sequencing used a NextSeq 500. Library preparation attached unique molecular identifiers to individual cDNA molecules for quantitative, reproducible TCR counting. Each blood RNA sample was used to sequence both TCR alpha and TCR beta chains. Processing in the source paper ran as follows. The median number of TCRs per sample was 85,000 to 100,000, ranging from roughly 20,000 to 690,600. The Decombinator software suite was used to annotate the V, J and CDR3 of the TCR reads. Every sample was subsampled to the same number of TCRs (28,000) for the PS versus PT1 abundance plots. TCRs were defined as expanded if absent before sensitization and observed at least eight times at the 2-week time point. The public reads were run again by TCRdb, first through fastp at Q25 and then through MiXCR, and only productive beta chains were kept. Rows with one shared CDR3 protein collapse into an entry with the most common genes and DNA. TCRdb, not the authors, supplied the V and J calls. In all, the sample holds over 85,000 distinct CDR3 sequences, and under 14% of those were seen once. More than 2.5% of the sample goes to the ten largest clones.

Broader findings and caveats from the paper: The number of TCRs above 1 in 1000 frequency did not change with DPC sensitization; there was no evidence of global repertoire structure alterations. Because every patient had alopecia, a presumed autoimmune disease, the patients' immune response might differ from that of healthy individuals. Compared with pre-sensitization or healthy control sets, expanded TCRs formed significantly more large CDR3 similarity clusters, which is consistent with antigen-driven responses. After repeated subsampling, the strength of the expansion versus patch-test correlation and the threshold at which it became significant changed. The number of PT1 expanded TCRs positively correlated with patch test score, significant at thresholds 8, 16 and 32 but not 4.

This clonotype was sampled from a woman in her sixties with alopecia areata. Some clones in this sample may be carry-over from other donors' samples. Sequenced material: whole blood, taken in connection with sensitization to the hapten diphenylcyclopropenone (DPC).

The bases read TGCGCCAGCAGCTTCTCCGGGACCCTAACCACCGGGGAGCTGTTTTTT. This translates into CASSFSGTLTTGELFF. The V and J genes are TRBV5-1 and TRBJ2-2; the D gene could be TRBD1 or TRBD2, each one agreeing over 5 bases. V lost 2 bases and J lost 4 bases; the stretch between them is 15 bases long. The CDR3 runs 16 amino acids, cysteine and phenylalanine included. The sequence is cut down to CDR3 DNA, 48 bases in frame from base 1. CDR1 and CDR2, per the germline V gene, are SGHRS and YFSETQ.